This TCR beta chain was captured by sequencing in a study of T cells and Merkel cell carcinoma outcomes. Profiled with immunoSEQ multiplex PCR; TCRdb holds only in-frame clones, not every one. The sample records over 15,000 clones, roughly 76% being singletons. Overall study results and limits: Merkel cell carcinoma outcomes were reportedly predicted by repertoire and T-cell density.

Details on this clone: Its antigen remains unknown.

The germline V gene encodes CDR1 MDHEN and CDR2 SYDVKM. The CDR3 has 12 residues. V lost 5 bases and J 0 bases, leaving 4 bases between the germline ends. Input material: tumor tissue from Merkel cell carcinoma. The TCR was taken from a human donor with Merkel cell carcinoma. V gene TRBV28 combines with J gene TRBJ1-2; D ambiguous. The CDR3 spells CASSGANYGYTF. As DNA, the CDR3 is TGTGCCAGCAGTGGGGCTAACTATGGCTACACCTTC.